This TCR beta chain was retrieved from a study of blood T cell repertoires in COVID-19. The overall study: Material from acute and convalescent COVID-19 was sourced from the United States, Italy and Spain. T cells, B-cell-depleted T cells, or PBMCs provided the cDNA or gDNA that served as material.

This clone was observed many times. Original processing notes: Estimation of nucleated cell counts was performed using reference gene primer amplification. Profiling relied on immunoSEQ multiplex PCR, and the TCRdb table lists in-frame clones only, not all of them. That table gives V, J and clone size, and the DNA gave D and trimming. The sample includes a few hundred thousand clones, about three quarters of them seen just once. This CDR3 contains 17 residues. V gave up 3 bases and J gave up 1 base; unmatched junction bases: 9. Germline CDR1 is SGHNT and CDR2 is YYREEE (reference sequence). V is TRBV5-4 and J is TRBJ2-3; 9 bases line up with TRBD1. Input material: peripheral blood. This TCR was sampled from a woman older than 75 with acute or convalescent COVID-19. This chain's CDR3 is CASSWTTGGAGTDTQYF. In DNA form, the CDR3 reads TGTGCCAGCAGCTGGACCACAGGGGGCGCCGGCACAGATACGCAGTATTTT. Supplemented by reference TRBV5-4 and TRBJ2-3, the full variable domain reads ETGVTQSPTHLIKTRGQQVTLRCSSQSGHNTVSWYQQALGQGPQFIFQYYREEENGRGNFPPRFSGLQFPNYSSELNVNALELDDSALYLCASSWTTGGAGTDTQYFGPGTRLTVL.